This T cell receptor (beta chain) was documented in a study of PD-L1 blockade in urothelial cancer. As for the study in general: Analysis of the blood was performed 3 weeks (second dose) and 6 weeks after treatment start.

Here immunoSEQ multiplex PCR was the method, and the copy in TCRdb shows in-frame clones only, minus some. Of 30,000 to 50,000 clones in the sample, about 89% were seen once. A note on this clone: Antigen unknown.

General study points: Enhanced expansion of tumor-associated blood clones at 3 weeks characterized durable-benefit patients.

The sequences come from PBMCs, collected around atezolizumab (anti-PD-L1) treatment. The TCR sequence derives from a man in his 60s with urothelial cancer.

This CDR3 is CASSEVASSGLGSELDEQFF. CDR3 nucleotide sequence: TGTGCCAGCAGTGAAGTCGCCTCTAGCGGCCTGGGTTCTGAGTTGGATGAGCAGTTCTTC. V gene TRBV2 combines with J gene TRBJ2-1; 7 bases map to TRBD2. V lost 1 base to trimming and J lost 8 bases; unmatched junction nucleotides: 23. CDR1 and CDR2 (germline): SNHLY, FYNNEI. The CDR3 is 20 amino acids.